The entry below describes one T cell receptor beta chain. The antigen is not known. The germline V gene has CDR1 MDHEN and CDR2 SYDVKM. CDR3 size: 16 residues. Trimming left V 5 bases short and J 2 bases short, with 19 bases between. The data were obtained in a study of cytomegalovirus exposure and HLA in healthy donors. Study at large: According to later analysis, the same platform produced the 120 or so validation and 600 to 800 first-cohort repertoires.

Broader study findings: Rare TCR sequences predominated, though certain public TCRs were found in many donors. According to the study, around 160 TCR beta chains were cytomegalovirus-associated. Specificity of three CMV-associated chains for CMV antigens was verified in vitro.

Profiled with immunoSEQ multiplex PCR; TCRdb holds only in-frame clones, not every one. The table has tens of thousands of clones, roughly 94% seen once. Source material: PBMCs. The origin of this receptor is a woman in her late teens or twenties in good health and CMV-seropositive. The J gene is TRBJ2-7, the V gene TRBV28, with D possibly TRBD2 on 6 matching bases. CDR3 residues: CASSIPGRLSPYEQYF. The CDR3 DNA is TGTGCCAGCAGTATCCCCGGGAGACTATCTCCCTACGAGCAGTACTTC. Full variable domain (outside the CDR3, taken from reference TRBV28 and TRBJ2-7): DVKVTQSSRYLVKRTGEKVFLECVQDMDHENMFWYRQDPGLGLRLIYFSYDVKMKEKGDIPEGYSVSREKKERFSLILESASTNQTSMYLCASSIPGRLSPYEQYFGPGTRLTVT.